This T cell receptor beta chain came from a study of blood T cell repertoires in COVID-19. Study at large: The United States, Italy and Spain provided the acute and convalescent COVID-19 samples. Nucleic acid was either cDNA or gDNA, and it came from T cells, B-cell-depleted T cells, or PBMCs.

Trimming pared 2 bases from V and 5 bases from J, leaving 12 bases between. This CDR3 has 14 amino acids. Germline CDR1 and CDR2: LGHNA and YSLEER. Per the authors' pipeline: Using reference gene primer amplification, nucleated cell counts were estimated. Assay: immunoSEQ multiplex PCR; the TCRdb copy retains only in-frame clones and omits some. D and trimming were read from the DNA, whereas the V and J calls and clone size are those reported in that table. The table shows some 220,000 clones, with around 82% occurring only once. The rearrangement links TRBV4-3 to TRBJ2-5, with D tentatively TRBD1 (6 bases). Sequencing was done on a sample of peripheral blood. The sequence came from a woman in her sixties or seventies with acute or convalescent COVID-19. The CDR3 sequence is CASSQITGTETQYF. The CDR3 nucleotides read TGCGCCAGCAGCCAAATAACAGGGACGGAGACCCAGTACTTC.